Listed below are T cell receptor beta chains from one sample, sequenced in a study of shared clonotypes between healthy human individuals. Profiled with immunoSEQ multiplex PCR; TCRdb holds only in-frame clones, not every one. The data hold fewer than 1.8 million clones, with approximately 98.5% observed a single time. What was sequenced was naive CD4+ T cells sorted from blood. These receptors originate from a man aged 25 to 40 in good health. Both conserved end residues are part of each CDR3. Each record gives: D gene, clone size, V gene, J gene, CDR3 DNA, CDR3 protein. A D gene is named only where the DNA matches it firmly. Not all rows give a size; the values are once, few, many and, for expanded clones, a class.

NA	NA	TRBV15	TRBJ2-7	TGTGCCACCAGCAGCGCAGGAGTCTCCTACGAGCAGTACTTC	CATSSAGVSYEQYF
TRBD2	once	TRBV28	TRBJ2-3	TGTGCCAGCAGTTTTTTAGCGGGAGGTGATACGCAGTATTTT	CASSFLAGGDTQYF
NA	NA	TRBV5-5	TRBJ1-3	TGTGCCAGCAGCTTGGCTGGGACAAACTCTGGAAACACCATATATTTT	CASSLAGTNSGNTIYF
NA	once	TRBV28	TRBJ1-2	TGTGCCAGCAGTTTGCCACAGGAGGGGATAGCCTATGGCTACACCTTC	CASSLPQEGIAYGYTF
NA	NA	TRBV28	TRBJ2-7	TGTGCCAGCAGCATCAGGGGTCCCCTATACGAGCAGTACTTC	CASSIRGPLYEQYF
NA	NA	TRBV7-9	TRBJ2-2	TGTGCCAGCAGCTGGGGGGAAGGGTCCACCGGGGAGCTGTTTTTT	CASSWGEGSTGELFF
NA	NA	TRBV4-3	TRBJ1-1	TGCGCCAGCAGCCAAGTGGTGGGGGTTGGAGCTTTCTTT	CASSQVVGVGAFF
NA	NA	TRBV2	TRBJ1-1	TGTGCCAGCAGCTTCGCCGGGGAAAACACTGAAGCTTTCTTT	CASSFAGENTEAFF
NA	once	TRBV2	TRBJ1-5	TGTGCCAGCAGCTCCGAATCCAATCAGCCCCAGCATTTT	CASSSESNQPQHF
TRBD2	NA	TRBV7-6	TRBJ2-3	TGTGCCAGCAGCCCGCCTAGCGGGAGGCTAGATACGCAGTATTTT	CASSPPSGRLDTQYF
NA	NA	TRBV5-8	TRBJ2-4	TGTGCCAGCAGTTTGCGGACAGTTAACGACATTCAGTACTTC	CASSLRTVNDIQYF
TRBD1	NA	TRBV27	TRBJ1-5	TGTGCCAGCAGTATAGACACAGGGGGGAATCAGCCCCAGCATTTT	CASSIDTGGNQPQHF
TRBD1	NA	TRBV28	TRBJ2-5	TGTGCCAGCAGTATAGAACAGGGGGCACGTGAGACCCAGTACTTC	CASSIEQGARETQYF
TRBD1	NA	TRBV5-1	TRBJ2-1	TGCGCCAGCAGCTTGGGTTCGGGACAGGGCTACAATGAGCAGTTCTTC	CASSLGSGQGYNEQFF
NA	NA	TRBV7-2	TRBJ2-3	TGTGCCAGCAGCTTAATGGCAGGGTCATCAGATACGCAGTATTTT	CASSLMAGSSDTQYF
NA	NA	TRBV4-3	TRBJ1-3	TGCGCCAGCAGCCAAGAGACGAACACCATATATTTT	CASSQETNTIYF
TRBD1	NA	TRBV7-9	TRBJ1-5	TGTGCCAGCAGCTTCGGACGACAGGGGGTTCAGGGCAATCAGCCCCAGCATTTT	CASSFGRQGVQGNQPQHF
TRBD1	NA	TRBV5-1	TRBJ1-2	TGCGCCAGCAGCCCCAGGGCGCAGGGGGCGTTTATCCATGGCTACACCTTC	CASSPRAQGAFIHGYTF
TRBD1	NA	TRBV18	TRBJ2-7	TGTGCCAGCTCACCCCTCCATTCCGGGACAGTGAATACCTACGAGCAGTACTTC	CASSPLHSGTVNTYEQYF
NA	once	TRBV6-5	TRBJ2-7	TGTGCCAGCCGGGGCAGCTACTACGAGCAGTACTTC	CASRGSYYEQYF
NA	NA	TRBV6-5	TRBJ2-3	TGTGCCAGCTTCCGAGCAGATACGCAGTATTTT	CASFRADTQYF
TRBD2	NA	TRBV7-9	TRBJ2-7	TGTGCCAGCAGCTACGGACTAGCGGGACACTCCTACGAGCAGTACTTC	CASSYGLAGHSYEQYF
TRBD1	NA	TRBV27	TRBJ1-2	TGTGCCAGCAGTTTATCCGCCAGGGGGCACTATGGCTACACCTTC	CASSLSARGHYGYTF
NA	NA	TRBV5-1	TRBJ2-7	TGCGCCAGCAGCTTGGTCCAATGGAGCTCCTACGAGCAGTACTTC	CASSLVQWSSYEQYF
NA	NA	TRBV5-1	TRBJ2-1	TGCGCCAGCAGCTTCCCCCCCGGGGGTCCGGGTGAGCAGTTCTTC	CASSFPPGGPGEQFF
NA	NA	TRBV10-3	TRBJ1-2	TGTGCCATCAGTGAGCAGGAGAACTATGGCTACACCTTC	CAISEQENYGYTF
NA	NA	TRBV5-4	TRBJ2-3	TGTGCCAGCAGCTTGGGGGACACGAGGACAGATACGCAGTATTTT	CASSLGDTRTDTQYF
TRBD2	NA	TRBV9	TRBJ2-7	TGTGCCAGCAGCAAGACTAGCGGGAGTTACGAGCAGTACTTC	CASSKTSGSYEQYF
NA	NA	TRBV5-5	TRBJ2-7	TGTGCCAGCAGCTTCTACAGGGATGCCTACGAGCAGTACTTC	CASSFYRDAYEQYF
TRBD1	NA	TRBV19	TRBJ2-2	TGTGCCAGTAGAACCACCACACGGACAGGGACCACCGGGGAGCTGTTTTTT	CASRTTTRTGTTGELFF
NA	NA	TRBV23-1	TRBJ2-7	TGCGCCAGCAGTCAATCGGGGGACCAGTCGGCGTACGAGCAGTACTTC	CASSQSGDQSAYEQYF
NA	NA	TRBV6-5	TRBJ2-3	TGTGCCAGCAGTTATGGAACGACAGATACGCAGTATTTT	CASSYGTTDTQYF
NA	once	TRBV28	TRBJ1-5	TGTGCCAGCCTCGGGGGCGGGCGGAATCAGCCCCAGCATTTT	CASLGGGRNQPQHF
NA	NA	TRBV6-5	TRBJ1-5	TGTGCCAGCAGGACAGGCAATCAGCCCCAGCATTTT	CASRTGNQPQHF
NA	NA	TRBV9	TRBJ2-1	TGTGCCAGCAGCGTCTCGTTCGGGAAGAATTACAATGAGCAGTTCTTC	CASSVSFGKNYNEQFF
NA	NA	TRBV7-9	TRBJ1-2	TGTGCCAGCAGCGAAGAGATGGGGGGCTACACCTTC	CASSEEMGGYTF
NA	few	TRBV29-1	TRBJ2-1	TGCAGCGTCCGTGCGGTGGGAGGGGGCGAGCAGTTCTTC	CSVRAVGGGEQFF
TRBD2	NA	TRBV5-4	TRBJ2-3	TGTGCCAGCAGCTACCCGACTAGCGGCACAGATACGCAGTATTTT	CASSYPTSGTDTQYF
NA	few	TRBV11-2	TRBJ2-3	TGTGCCAGCAGCTTAGATCTCGGAGATACGCAGTATTTT	CASSLDLGDTQYF
TRBD1	NA	TRBV28	TRBJ2-1	TGTGCCAGCAGTAAAGGGACAGGGGGTCCGCAAAAATACAATGAGCAGTTCTTC	CASSKGTGGPQKYNEQFF